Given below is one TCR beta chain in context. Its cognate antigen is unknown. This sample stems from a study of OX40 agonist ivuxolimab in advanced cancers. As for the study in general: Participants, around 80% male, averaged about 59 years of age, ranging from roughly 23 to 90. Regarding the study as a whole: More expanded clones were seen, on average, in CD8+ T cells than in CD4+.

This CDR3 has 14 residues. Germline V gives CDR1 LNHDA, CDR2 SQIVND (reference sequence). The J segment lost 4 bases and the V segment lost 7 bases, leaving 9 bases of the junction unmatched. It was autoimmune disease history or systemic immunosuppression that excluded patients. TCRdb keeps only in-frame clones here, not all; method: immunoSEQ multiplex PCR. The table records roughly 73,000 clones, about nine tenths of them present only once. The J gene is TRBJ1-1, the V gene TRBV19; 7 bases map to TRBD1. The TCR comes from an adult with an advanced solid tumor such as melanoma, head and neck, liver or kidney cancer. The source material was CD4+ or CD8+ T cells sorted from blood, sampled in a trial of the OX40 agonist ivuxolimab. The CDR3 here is CASIPGGRGTEAFF. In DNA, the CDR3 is TGTGCCAGTATCCCAGGGGGACGCGGCACTGAAGCTTTCTTT.